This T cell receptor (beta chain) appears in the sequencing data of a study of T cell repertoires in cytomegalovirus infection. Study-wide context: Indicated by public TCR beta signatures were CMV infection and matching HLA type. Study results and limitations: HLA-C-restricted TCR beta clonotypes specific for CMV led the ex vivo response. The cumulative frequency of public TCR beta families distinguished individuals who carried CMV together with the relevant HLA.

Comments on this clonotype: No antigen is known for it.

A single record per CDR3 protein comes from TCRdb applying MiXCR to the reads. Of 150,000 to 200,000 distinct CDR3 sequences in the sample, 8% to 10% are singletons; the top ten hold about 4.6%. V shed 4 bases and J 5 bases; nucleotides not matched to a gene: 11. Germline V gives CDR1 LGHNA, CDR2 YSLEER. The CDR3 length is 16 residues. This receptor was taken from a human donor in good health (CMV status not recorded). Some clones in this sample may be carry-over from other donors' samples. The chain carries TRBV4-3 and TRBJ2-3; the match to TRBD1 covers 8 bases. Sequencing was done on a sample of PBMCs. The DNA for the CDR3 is TGCGCCAGCAGCCGGAACGGACAGGGAGTTGGAGATACGCAGTATTTT. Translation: CASSRNGQGVGDTQYF.